This TCR beta chain comes out of a study of cytomegalovirus exposure and HLA in healthy donors. Study-level results: Researchers reported in a later analysis that a missense DCLRE1C variant was tied to TCR beta V- and J-gene trimming.

With 60 Vbeta and 13 Jbeta primers, the PCR was carried out. The method was immunoSEQ multiplex PCR; TCRdb's version includes in-frame clones alone and lacks a portion of them. Here the sample spans 82,000 or so clones, around 9.1% being singletons. This CDR3 is 14 amino acids long. The germline gives CDR1 SGHNT, CDR2 YENEEA. With 4 bases removed from V and 2 bases from J, the gap between germline ends came to 8 bases. Worth noting for this clone: Antigen: not known.

The TCR comes from a man between 60 and 75 years old in good health and CMV-seropositive. V is TRBV11-3 and J is TRBJ2-2; unclear D gene. Sequenced material: PBMCs. For the CDR3, the DNA is TGTGCCAGCAGCTGGGCTACAAACACCGGGGAGCTGTTTTTT. It yields the protein CASSWATNTGELFF.